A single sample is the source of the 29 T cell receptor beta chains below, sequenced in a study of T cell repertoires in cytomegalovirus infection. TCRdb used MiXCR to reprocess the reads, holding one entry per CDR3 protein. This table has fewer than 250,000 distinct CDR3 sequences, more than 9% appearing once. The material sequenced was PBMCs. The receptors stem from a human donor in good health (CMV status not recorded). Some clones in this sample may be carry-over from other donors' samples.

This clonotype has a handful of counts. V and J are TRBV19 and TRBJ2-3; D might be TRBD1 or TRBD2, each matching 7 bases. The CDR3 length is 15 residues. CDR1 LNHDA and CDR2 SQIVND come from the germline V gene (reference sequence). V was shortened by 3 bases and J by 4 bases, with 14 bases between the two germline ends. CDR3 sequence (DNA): TGTGCCAGTAGTATGGGGCAGGGGGGGGCAGATACGCAGTATTTT. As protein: CASSMGQGGADTQYF.

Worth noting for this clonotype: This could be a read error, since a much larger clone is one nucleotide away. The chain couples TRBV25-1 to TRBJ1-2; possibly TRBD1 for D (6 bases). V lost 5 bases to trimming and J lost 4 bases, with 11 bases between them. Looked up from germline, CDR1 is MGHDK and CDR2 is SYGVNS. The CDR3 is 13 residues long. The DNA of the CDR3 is TGTGCCAGCAGTTTTCAGGGGACCTATGGCTACACCTTC. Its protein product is CASSFQGTYGYTF.

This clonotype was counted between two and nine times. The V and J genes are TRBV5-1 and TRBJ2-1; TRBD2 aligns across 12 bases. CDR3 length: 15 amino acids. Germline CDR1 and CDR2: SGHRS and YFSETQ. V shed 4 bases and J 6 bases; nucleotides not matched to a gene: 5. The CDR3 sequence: CASSQTSGGFNEQFF. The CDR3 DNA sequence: TGCGCCAGCAGCCAAACTAGCGGGGGGTTCAATGAGCAGTTCTTC.

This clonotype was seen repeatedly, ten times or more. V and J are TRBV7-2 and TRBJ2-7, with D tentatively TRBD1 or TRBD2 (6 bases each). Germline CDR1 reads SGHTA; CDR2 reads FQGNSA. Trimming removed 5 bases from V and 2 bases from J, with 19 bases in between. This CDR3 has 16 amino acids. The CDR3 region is CASSLRGGGRPYEQYF. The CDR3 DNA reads TGTGCCAGCAGCCTCAGGGGAGGTGGTAGGCCCTACGAGCAGTACTTC.

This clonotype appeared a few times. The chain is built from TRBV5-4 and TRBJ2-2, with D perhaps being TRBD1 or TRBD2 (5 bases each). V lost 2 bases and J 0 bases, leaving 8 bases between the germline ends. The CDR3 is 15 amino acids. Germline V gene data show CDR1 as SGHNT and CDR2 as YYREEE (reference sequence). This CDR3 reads CASSFMGANTGELFF. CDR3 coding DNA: TGTGCCAGCAGCTTTATGGGGGCGAACACCGGGGAGCTGTTTTTT.

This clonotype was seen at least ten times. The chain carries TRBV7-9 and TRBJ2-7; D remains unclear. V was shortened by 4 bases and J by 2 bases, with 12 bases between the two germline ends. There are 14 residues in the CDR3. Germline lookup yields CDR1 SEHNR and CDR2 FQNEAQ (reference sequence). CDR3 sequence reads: CASSSPSEAYEQYF. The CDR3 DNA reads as TGTGCCAGCAGCTCCCCCTCAGAGGCCTACGAGCAGTACTTC.

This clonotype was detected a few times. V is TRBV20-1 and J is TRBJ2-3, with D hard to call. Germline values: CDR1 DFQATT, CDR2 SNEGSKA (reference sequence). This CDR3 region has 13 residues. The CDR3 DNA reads TGCAGCCATCGTGACCCTAGCACAGATACGCAGTATTTT. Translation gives CSHRDPSTDTQYF.

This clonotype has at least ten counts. The CDR3 coding sequence is TGTGCCAGCAGCTTGAACCCATCGGGAGGGCCGGAGACCCAGTACTTC. The encoded protein is CASSLNPSGGPETQYF. The chain has TRBV7-2 and TRBJ2-5, with 8 bases lining up with TRBD2. V lost 3 bases to trimming and J lost 5 bases; unmatched junction nucleotides: 11. The CDR3 is made up of 16 amino acids. Germline CDR1 SGHTA, CDR2 FQGNSA. Complete variable domain (other parts from reference TRBV7-2 and TRBJ2-5): GAGVSQSPSNKVTEKGKDVELRCDPISGHTALYWYRQSLGQGLEFLIYFQGNSAPDKSGLPSDRFSAERTGGSVSTLTIQRTQQEDSAVYLCASSLNPSGGPETQYFGPGTRLLVL.

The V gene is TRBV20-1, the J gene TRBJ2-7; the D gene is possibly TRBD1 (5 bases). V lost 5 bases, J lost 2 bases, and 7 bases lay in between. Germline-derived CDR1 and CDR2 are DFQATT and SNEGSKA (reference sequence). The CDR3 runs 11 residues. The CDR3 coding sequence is TGCAGTGCTCAGGGCACCTACGAGCAGTACTTC. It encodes CSAQGTYEQYF.

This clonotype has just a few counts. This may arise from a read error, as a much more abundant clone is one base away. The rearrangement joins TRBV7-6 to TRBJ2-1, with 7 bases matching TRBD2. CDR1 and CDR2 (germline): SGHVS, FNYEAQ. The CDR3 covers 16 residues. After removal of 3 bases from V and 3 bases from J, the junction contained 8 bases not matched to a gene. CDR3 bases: TGTGCCAGCAGCTTGGCTAGCGGAGGACACTACAATGAGCAGTTCTTC. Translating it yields CASSLASGGHYNEQFF.

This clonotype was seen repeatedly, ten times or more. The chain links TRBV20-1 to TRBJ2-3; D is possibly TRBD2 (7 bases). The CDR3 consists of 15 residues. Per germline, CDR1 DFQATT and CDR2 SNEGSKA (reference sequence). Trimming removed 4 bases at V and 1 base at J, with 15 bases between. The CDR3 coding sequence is TGCAGTGCTAAGTCCGGGGAGGGGGGCACAGATACGCAGTATTTT. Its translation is CSAKSGEGGTDTQYF.

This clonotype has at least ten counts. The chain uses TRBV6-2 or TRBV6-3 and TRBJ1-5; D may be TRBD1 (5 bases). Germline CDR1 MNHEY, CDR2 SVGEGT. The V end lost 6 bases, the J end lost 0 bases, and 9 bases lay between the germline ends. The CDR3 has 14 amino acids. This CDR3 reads CASSDSYSNQPQHF. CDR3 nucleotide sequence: TGTGCCAGCAGCGACAGTTATAGCAATCAGCCCCAGCATTTT.

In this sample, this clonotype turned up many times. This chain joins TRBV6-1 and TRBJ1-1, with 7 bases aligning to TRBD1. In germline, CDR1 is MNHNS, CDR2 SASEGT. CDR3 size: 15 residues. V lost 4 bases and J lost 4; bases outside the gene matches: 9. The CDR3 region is CASSGYRGGGTEAFF. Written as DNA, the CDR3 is TGTGCCAGCAGTGGCTACAGGGGAGGCGGCACTGAAGCTTTCTTT.

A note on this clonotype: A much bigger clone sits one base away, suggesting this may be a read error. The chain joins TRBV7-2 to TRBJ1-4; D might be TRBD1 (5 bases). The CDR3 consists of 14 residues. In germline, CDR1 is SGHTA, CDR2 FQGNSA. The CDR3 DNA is TGTGCCAACAGCCCCGACAGAGGAAATGAAAAACTGTTTTTT. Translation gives CANSPDRGNEKLFF.

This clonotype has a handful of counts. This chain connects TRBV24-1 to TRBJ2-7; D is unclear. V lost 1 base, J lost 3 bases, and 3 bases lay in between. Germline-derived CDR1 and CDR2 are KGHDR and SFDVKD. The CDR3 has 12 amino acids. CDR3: CATSDLGYEQYF. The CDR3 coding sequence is TGTGCCACCAGTGATTTAGGCTACGAGCAGTACTTC.

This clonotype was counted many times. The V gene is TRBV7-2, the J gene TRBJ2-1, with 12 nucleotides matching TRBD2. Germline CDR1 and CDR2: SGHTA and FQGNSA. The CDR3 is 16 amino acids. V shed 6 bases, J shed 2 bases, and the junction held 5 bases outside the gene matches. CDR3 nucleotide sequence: TGTGCCAGCAGACACCGGACTAGCGGGGCCTACAATGAGCAGTTCTTC. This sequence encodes CASRHRTSGAYNEQFF. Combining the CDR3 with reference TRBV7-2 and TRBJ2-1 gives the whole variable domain GAGVSQSPSNKVTEKGKDVELRCDPISGHTALYWYRQSLGQGLEFLIYFQGNSAPDKSGLPSDRFSAERTGGSVSTLTIQRTQQEDSAVYLCASRHRTSGAYNEQFFGPGTRLTVL.

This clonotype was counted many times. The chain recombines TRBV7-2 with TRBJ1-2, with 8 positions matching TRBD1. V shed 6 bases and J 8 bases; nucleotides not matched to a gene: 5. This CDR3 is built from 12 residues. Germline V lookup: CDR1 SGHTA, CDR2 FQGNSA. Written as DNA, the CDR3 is TGTGCCAGCAGGCAGGGGGCGGGCGGCTACACCTTC. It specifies CASRQGAGGYTF.

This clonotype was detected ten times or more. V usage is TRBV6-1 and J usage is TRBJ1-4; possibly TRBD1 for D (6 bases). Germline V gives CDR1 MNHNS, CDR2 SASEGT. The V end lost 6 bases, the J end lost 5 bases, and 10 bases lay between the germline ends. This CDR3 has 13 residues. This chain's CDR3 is CASRRQANEKLFF. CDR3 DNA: TGTGCCAGCAGACGACAGGCAAATGAAAAACTGTTTTTT.

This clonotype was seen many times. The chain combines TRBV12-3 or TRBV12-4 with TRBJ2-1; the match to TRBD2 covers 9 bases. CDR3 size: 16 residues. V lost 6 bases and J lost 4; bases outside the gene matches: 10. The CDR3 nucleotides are TGTGCCAGCAGCCCCGCCGGCGGGAGGGGATACAATGAGCAGTTCTTC. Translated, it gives CASSPAGGRGYNEQFF.

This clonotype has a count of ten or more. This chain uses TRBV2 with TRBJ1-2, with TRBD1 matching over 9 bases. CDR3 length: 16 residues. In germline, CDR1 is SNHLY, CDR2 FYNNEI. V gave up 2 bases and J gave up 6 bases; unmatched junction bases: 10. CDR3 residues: CASSEKGLGTGNGYTF. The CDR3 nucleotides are TGTGCCAGCAGTGAAAAGGGTCTAGGGACAGGGAATGGCTACACCTTC.

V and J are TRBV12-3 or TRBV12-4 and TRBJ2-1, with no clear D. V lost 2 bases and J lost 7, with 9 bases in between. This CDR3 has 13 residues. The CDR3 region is CASSLPNKNEQFF. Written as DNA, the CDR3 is TGTGCCAGCAGTTTACCAAACAAGAATGAGCAGTTCTTC.

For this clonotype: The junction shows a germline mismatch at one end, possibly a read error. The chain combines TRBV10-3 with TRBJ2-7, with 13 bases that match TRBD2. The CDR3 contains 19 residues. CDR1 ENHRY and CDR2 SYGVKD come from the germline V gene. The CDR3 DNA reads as TGTGACATCAGTGAGTCGACGACTAGCGGGGGGCCCCTCTCCTACGAGCAGTACTTC. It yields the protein CDISESTTSGGPLSYEQYF.

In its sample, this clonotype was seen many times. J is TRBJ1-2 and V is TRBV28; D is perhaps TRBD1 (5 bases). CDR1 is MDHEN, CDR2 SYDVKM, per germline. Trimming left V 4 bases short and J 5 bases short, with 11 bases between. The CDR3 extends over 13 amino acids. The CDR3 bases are TGTGCCAGCAGTTGGGGACGGACTTATGGCTACACCTTC. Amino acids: CASSWGRTYGYTF.

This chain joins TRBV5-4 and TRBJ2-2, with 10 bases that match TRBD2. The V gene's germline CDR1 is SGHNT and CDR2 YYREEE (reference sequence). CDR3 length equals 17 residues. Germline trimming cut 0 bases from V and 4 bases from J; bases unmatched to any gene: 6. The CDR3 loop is CASSLETSGRATGELFF. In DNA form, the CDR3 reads TGTGCCAGCAGCTTGGAGACGAGCGGGAGGGCCACCGGGGAGCTGTTTTTT.

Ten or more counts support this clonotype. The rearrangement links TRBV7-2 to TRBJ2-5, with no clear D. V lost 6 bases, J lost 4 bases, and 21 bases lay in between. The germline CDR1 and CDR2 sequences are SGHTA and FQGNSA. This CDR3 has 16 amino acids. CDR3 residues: CASSWTPGRNRETQYF. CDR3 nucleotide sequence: TGTGCCAGCAGTTGGACCCCGGGCCGAAATAGAGAGACCCAGTACTTC.

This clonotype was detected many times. The CDR3 DNA reads as TGTGCCAGCAGCTTAGGGACAGGGAACTGGGAGCAGTACTTC. Its protein is CASSLGTGNWEQYF. J is TRBJ2-7 and V is TRBV7-2; 8 nucleotides align to TRBD1. The germline V gene has CDR1 SGHTA and CDR2 FQGNSA. The CDR3 runs 14 residues. The trim removed 1 base at V and 7 bases at J, leaving 6 bases unmatched.

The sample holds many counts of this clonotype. This chain's CDR3 is CASSSSGRVINEQFF. The CDR3 DNA is TGTGCCAGCAGCTCTAGCGGGAGGGTCATAAATGAGCAGTTCTTC. The V gene is TRBV7-2, the J gene TRBJ2-1; 12 nucleotides align to TRBD2. The CDR3 extends over 15 amino acids. Germline-derived CDR1 and CDR2 are SGHTA and FQGNSA. V lost 4 bases to trimming and J lost 7 bases; unmatched junction nucleotides: 5.

The CDR3 sequence is CASSEGSGAFEAQYF. CDR3 nucleotides: TGTGCCAGCAGTGAAGGTAGCGGGGCATTTGAGGCCCAGTACTTC. The chain joins TRBV2 to TRBJ2-5, with 8 bases lining up with TRBD2. Germline trimming cut 1 base from V and 9 bases from J; bases unmatched to any gene: 10. CDR3 length: 15 residues. Per germline, CDR1 SNHLY and CDR2 FYNNEI. Filled out from reference TRBV2 and TRBJ2-5, the complete variable domain reads EPEVTQTPSHQVTQMGQEVILRCVPISNHLYFYWYRQILGQKVEFLVSFYNNEISEKSEIFDDQFSVERPDGSNFTLKIRSTKLEDSAMYFCASSEGSGAFEAQYFGPGTRLLVL.

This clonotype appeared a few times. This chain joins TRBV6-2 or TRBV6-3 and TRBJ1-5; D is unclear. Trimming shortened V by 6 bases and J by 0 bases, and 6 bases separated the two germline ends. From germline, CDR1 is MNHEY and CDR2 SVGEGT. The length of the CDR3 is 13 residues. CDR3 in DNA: TGTGCCAGCAGGGACTTTAGCAATCAGCCCCAGCATTTT. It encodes CASRDFSNQPQHF.